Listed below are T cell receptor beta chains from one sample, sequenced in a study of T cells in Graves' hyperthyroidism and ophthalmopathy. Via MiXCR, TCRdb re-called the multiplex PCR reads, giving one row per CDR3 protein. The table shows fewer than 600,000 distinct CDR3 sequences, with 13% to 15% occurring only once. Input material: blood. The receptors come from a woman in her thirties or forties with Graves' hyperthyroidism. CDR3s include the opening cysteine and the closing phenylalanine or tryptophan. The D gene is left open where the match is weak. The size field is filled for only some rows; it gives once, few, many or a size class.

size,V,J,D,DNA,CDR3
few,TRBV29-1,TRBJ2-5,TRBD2,TGCAGCGTTGAAGATCTAAGGCGGGAGGGCCCAGAGACCCAGTACTTC,CSVEDLRREGPETQYF
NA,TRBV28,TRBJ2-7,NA,TGTGCCAGCAGTCTGGGCCGGGCTGGGAACGAGCAGTACTTC,CASSLGRAGNEQYF
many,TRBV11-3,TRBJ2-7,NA,TGTGCCAGCAGCTTAACAGGGACCACTCTCTCCTACGAGCAGTACTTC,CASSLTGTTLSYEQYF
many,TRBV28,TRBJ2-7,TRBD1,TGTGCCAGCAGTTTATTTGGGACAGCCTCCTACGAGCAGTACTTC,CASSLFGTASYEQYF
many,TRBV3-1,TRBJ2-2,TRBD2,TGTGCCAGCAGCCTCGGGACTAGCGGGCTAACCGGGGAGCTGTTTTTT,CASSLGTSGLTGELFF
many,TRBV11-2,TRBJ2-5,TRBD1,TGTGCCAGCAGCTTGTCGAGACAGGGCAGAGAGACCCAGTACTTC,CASSLSRQGRETQYF
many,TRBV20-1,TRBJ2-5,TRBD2,TGCAGTGCTAGGCACTTCGCGTTCGGGAGGGGGCAAGAGACCCAGTACTTC,CSARHFAFGRGQETQYF
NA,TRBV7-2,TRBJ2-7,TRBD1,TGTGCCAGCAGCTCCCGACAGGGGGGGGGGCAGTACTTC,CASSSRQGGGQYF
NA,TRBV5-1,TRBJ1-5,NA,TGCGCCAGCAGCACCCGATTGGACGGGAAGCCCCAGCATTTT,CASSTRLDGKPQHF
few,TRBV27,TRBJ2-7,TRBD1,TGTGCCAGCAGCATGGACAGGGGCCCTTCCTACGAGCAGTACTTC,CASSMDRGPSYEQYF
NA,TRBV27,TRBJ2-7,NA,TGTGCCAGCAGTTCTACGGACACCTACGAGCAGTACTTC,CASSSTDTYEQYF
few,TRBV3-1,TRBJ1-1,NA,TGTGCCAGCAGCCAAGATGGTGCGGGGAGCCCTGAAGCTTTCTTT,CASSQDGAGSPEAFF
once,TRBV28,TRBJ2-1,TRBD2,TGTGCCAGCAGCCAGCCGGGGACTAGCGGCCTCGATGAGCAGTTCTTC,CASSQPGTSGLDEQFF
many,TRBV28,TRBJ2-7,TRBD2,TGTGCCAGCAGGTATGAGCGGGAGGCGACCTACGAGCAGTACTTC,CASRYEREATYEQYF
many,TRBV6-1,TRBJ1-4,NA,TGTGCCAGCAGTTCTCCCGGGACAACAACTAATGAAAAACTGTTTTTT,CASSSPGTTTNEKLFF
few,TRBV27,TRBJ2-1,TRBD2,TGTGCCAGCAGTTACTTAGCGGGTACCTACAATGAGCAGTTCTTC,CASSYLAGTYNEQFF
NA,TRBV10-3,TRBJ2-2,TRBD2,TGTGCCTCTGAGAGCGGGAAAAACACCGGGGAGCTGTTTTTT,CASESGKNTGELFF
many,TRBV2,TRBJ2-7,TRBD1,TGTGCCAGCAAACCGGGACAGAGCTCCTACGAGCAGTACTTC,CASKPGQSSYEQYF
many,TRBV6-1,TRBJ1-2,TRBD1,TGTGCCAGCAGACAGCCCGGGACAGGCGCTAACTATGGCTACACCTTC,CASRQPGTGANYGYTF
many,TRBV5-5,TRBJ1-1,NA,TGTGCCAGCAGCTTGGTACACAATCACCGTGAAGCTTTCTTT,CASSLVHNHREAFF
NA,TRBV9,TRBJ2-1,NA,TGTGCCAGCAGCGTAATTGAAGGTGAGCAGTTCTTC,CASSVIEGEQFF
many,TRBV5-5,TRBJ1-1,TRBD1,TGTGCCAGCAGCACCCACAGGGGGCCGAACACTGAAGCTTTCTTT,CASSTHRGPNTEAFF
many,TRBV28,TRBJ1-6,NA,TGTGCCAGCAGTTTTAATGAGCTGGGGGTTCAGGGGAATTCACCCCTCCACTTT,CASSFNELGVQGNSPLHF
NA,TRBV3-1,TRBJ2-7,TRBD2,TGTGCCAGCAGCCCCACTAGCGGGATCTACGAGCAGTACTTC,CASSPTSGIYEQYF
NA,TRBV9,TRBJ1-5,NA,TGTGCCAGCAGCGTGTCCGGGACGTCTGTACAGCCCCAGCATTTT,CASSVSGTSVQPQHF
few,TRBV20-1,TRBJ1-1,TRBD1,TGCAGTGCTAGAGTCGCCAGGGGGTCTGAAGCTTTCTTT,CSARVARGSEAFF
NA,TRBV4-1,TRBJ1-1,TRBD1,TGCGCCAGCACCTCAATGACAGGGTCAGCTTTCTTT,CASTSMTGSAFF
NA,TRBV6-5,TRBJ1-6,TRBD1,TGTGCCAGCAGTTACTCGGGGGACAGGAGAAATTCACCCCTCCACTTT,CASSYSGDRRNSPLHF
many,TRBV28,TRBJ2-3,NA,TGTGCCAGCACCCTTAAGGGGTGGGGCACAGATACGCAGTATTTT,CASTLKGWGTDTQYF
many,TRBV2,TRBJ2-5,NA,TGTGCCAGCACGGGGGAGACCCAGTACTTC,CASTGETQYF
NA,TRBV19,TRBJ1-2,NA,TGTGCCACCGCGGGGATCTATGGCTACACCTTC,CATAGIYGYTF
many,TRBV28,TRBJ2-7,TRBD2,TGTGCCAGCAGTTTGAGCGGGAGGGCGTGGGAGCAGTACTTC,CASSLSGRAWEQYF
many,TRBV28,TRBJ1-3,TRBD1,TGTGCCAGCAGACCAAGTCCCGGGACAGGGATCAGCTCTGGAAACACCATATATTTT,CASRPSPGTGISSGNTIYF
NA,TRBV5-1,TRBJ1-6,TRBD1,TGCGCCAGCAGCCCCGGGGACAGTAATAATTCACCCCTCCACTTT,CASSPGDSNNSPLHF
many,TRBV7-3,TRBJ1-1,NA,TGTGCCAGCAGCTTATATGGGGGAGACACTGAAGCTTTCTTT,CASSLYGGDTEAFF
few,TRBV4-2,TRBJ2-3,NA,TGTGCCAGCAGCCAAGATCGGTTAGCGGCTACTGGCACAGATACGCAGTATTTT,CASSQDRLAATGTDTQYF
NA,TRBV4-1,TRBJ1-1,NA,TGCGCCAGCAGCCCCCGACAGGTGCCGAACACTGAAGCTTTCTTT,CASSPRQVPNTEAFF
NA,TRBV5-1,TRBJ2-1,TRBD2,TGCGCCAGCAGCTCGGGACTAGCGGGAGTGTGGGGCAATGAGCAGTTCTTC,CASSSGLAGVWGNEQFF
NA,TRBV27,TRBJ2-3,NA,TGTGCCAGCAGTTTGTGGGATTCAGATACGCAGTATTTT,CASSLWDSDTQYF
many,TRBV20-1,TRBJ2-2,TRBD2,TGCAGTGCTAGTACTAGCGACAACACCGGGGAGCTGTTTTTT,CSASTSDNTGELFF
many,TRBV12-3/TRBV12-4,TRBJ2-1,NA,TGTGCCAGCTCCCCTCTGAGCGATGAGCAGTTCTTC,CASSPLSDEQFF
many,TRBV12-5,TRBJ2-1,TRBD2,TGTGCTAGTGGTTTGATCGGGGGGTATGAGCAGTTCTTC,CASGLIGGYEQFF
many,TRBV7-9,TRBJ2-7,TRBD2,TGTGCCAGCAGCTTGGAGCGGGAGGACGAGCAGTACTTC,CASSLEREDEQYF
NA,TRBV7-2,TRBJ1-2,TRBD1,TGTGCCAGCAGCCGGCCCGGGACAGACTATGCCTACACCTTC,CASSRPGTDYAYTF
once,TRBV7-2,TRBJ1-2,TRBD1,TGTGCCAGCAGCTACGAGACAGGGGATAATGGCTACACCTTC,CASSYETGDNGYTF
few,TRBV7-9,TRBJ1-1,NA,TGTGCCAGCAGAGAACAGCAGGGGAACACTGAAGCTTTCTTT,CASREQQGNTEAFF
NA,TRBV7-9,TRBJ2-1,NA,TGTGCCAGCAGCTCCCCGTCAGCAAGCTACAATGAGCAGTTCTTC,CASSSPSASYNEQFF
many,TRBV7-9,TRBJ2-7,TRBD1,TGTGCCAGCAGCCCACGGGACAGCAGCACCTACGAGCAGTACTTC,CASSPRDSSTYEQYF